This TCR beta chain is from a study of T cells in tumors after PD-1 blockade. Overall study: Prior checkpoint blockade, systemic immunosuppressant use, or anti-cancer therapy within 4 weeks excluded patients. Each patient got pembrolizumab 200 mg every 3 weeks or cemiplimab 350 mg every 2 weeks.

Template: tumor biopsy or peripheral blood genomic DNA, about 550-6,500 ng per sample. The CDR3 totals 15 residues. CDR1 and CDR2 from the germline V gene are LNHDA and SQIVND (reference sequence). Trimming took off 4 bases at V and 0 bases at J, with 10 bases between the two ends. Sequenced by immunoSEQ multiplex PCR; TCRdb stores in-frame clones only, minus some. The repertoire holds about 20,000 clones, with 78% as singletons. General study findings and limits: Around 37% of tumor TCR clonotypes were also found in blood.

As to this clone: The antigen is unknown.

This rearrangement joins TRBV19 to TRBJ1-5; D might be TRBD1 (6 bases). Sequencing used PBMCs, obtained before anti-PD-1 treatment. This sequence originates from a human donor with basal cell carcinoma. The CDR3 sequence is CASSRTDSSNQPQHF. The CDR3 nucleotides are TGTGCCAGTAGTAGGACGGACAGTAGCAATCAGCCCCAGCATTTT.